The T cell receptor beta chain under discussion was sequenced for a study of blood T cell repertoires in COVID-19. Study information: Spain, Italy and the United States supplied samples that represented acute and convalescent COVID-19. The analysed material was cDNA or gDNA that came from T cells, B-cell-depleted T cells, or PBMCs.

Germline assignment: CDR1 LGHDT and CDR2 YNNKEL (reference sequence). The CDR3 loop spans 11 amino acids. Trimming shortened V by 5 bases and J by 4 bases, and 6 bases separated the two germline ends. Libraries were prepared by immunoSEQ multiplex PCR; TCRdb keeps only in-frame clonotypes and omits some of them. The data contain around 310,000 clones, under 90% of them singletons. The study recruited people aged about 18 to 95 years across 20 to 30 US areas. Clinical history as reported by participants underpinned cohort assignment. The source of this sequence is a woman aged 25 to 45 who had recovered from COVID-19. The material sequenced was PBMCs or T cells enriched from blood (not recorded which). This chain connects TRBV3-1 (or the pseudogene TRBV3-2) to TRBJ2-7; D is ambiguous. CDR3 region: CASSSRYEQYF. In nucleotides, the CDR3 is TGTGCCAGCAGCTCCAGATACGAGCAGTACTTC.